This TCR beta chain came from a study of blood T cell repertoires in COVID-19. Across the study: Material from acute and convalescent COVID-19 was sourced from the United States, Italy and Spain. PBMCs, B-cell-depleted T cells, or T cells were the source of the cDNA or gDNA that made up the material.

The CDR3 is 15 residues long. Germline CDR1 reads SGHVS; CDR2 reads FQNEAQ. The V end was cut by 5 bases, the J end by 5 bases, with 18 bases between. Per the original data handling: Reference gene primer amplification gave estimated nucleated cell counts. Assay: immunoSEQ multiplex PCR; the TCRdb copy retains only in-frame clones and omits some. D and trimming were read from the DNA, whereas the V and J calls and clone size are those reported in that table. The table has some 100,000 clones, about 90% seen once. Input material: peripheral blood. The receptor comes from a man aged 30-40 years in a cohort sampled during active COVID-19. The chain employs TRBV7-8 and TRBJ1-1; possibly TRBD1 for D (6 bases). DNA of the CDR3: TGTGCCAGCAGCCCCATGGGGGGGGCGCTGACTGAAGCTTTCTTT. Encoded protein: CASSPMGGALTEAFF.